This TCR beta chain comes out of a study of shared T cell receptors in the human thymus. From germline, CDR1 is LNHNV and CDR2 YYDKDF (reference sequence). Trimming took 5 bases from V and 3 from J, leaving 20 bases between them. The CDR3 extends over 16 amino acids. Produced via immunoSEQ multiplex PCR; TCRdb's table is partial and in-frame only. The table records about 380,000 clones, over 90% of them present only once. Sequenced material: thymocytes. This receptor was identified in a human donor. The chain combines TRBV15 with TRBJ2-7, with no clear D. CDR3 protein: CATSERRNGPIYEQYF. The CDR3 coding sequence is TGTGCCACCAGCGAGAGAAGGAACGGGCCCATCTACGAGCAGTACTTC.